Below, 26 T cell receptor beta chains from the same sample are listed, as sequenced in a study of cytomegalovirus exposure and HLA in healthy donors. TCRdb's copy holds only in-frame clones and misses some; the assay was immunoSEQ multiplex PCR. The table has more than 250,000 clones, less than 95% seen once. Sequencing used PBMCs. The receptors were sampled from a woman aged 25-40 years in good health and CMV-seronegative.

CDR3 in amino acids: CSVDGTLTGELFF. CDR3 DNA: TGCAGCGTTGACGGGACCCTTACAGGGGAGCTGTTTTTT. The chain has TRBV29-1 and TRBJ2-2; TRBD1 or TRBD2 may be the D gene (5 bases each). Germline V CDR1 and CDR2: SQVTM, ANQGSEA. Trimming left V 3 bases short and J 8 bases short, with 13 bases between. The CDR3 contains 13 residues.

V and J are TRBV27 and TRBJ2-7; 9 bases are a match to TRBD1. There are 15 residues in the CDR3. After removal of 6 bases from V and 6 bases from J, the junction contained 12 bases not matched to a gene. Germline V gene data show CDR1 as MNHEY and CDR2 as SMNVEV (reference sequence). The CDR3 is CASSYLRTGVLEQYF. CDR3 coding DNA: TGTGCCAGCAGCTACCTCCGGACAGGGGTTCTCGAGCAGTACTTC.

About this clone itself: Additional DNA sequences in this sample encode the identical CDR3. The chain recombines TRBV18 with TRBJ1-4, with D uncertain. V lost 1 base to trimming and J lost 7 bases, with 4 bases between them. The germline V gene encodes CDR1 KGHSH and CDR2 LQKENI. The CDR3 runs to 12 residues. DNA for the CDR3: TGTGCCAGCTCACCACAGGGTGAAAAACTGTTTTTT. Protein: CASSPQGEKLFF.

This clone was seen a handful of times. This chain uses TRBV19 with TRBJ2-1; 8 bases agree with TRBD2. Germline V gene sequence: CDR1 LNHDA, CDR2 SQIVND (reference sequence). Trimming at V came to 4 bases and at J to 8 bases, leaving 7 bases not matched to a gene. The CDR3 covers 14 residues. CDR3 sequence: CASSRVGLADEQFF. CDR3 nucleotides: TGTGCCAGTAGTAGAGTCGGACTAGCCGATGAGCAGTTCTTC.

The gene calls are TRBV15 and TRBJ1-4; 7 nucleotides match TRBD1. The CDR3 is 14 residues long. Germline V gene sequence: CDR1 LNHNV, CDR2 YYDKDF (reference sequence). Trimming removed 5 bases from V and 2 bases from J; junction bases left unmatched: 2. The CDR3 DNA reads TGTGCCACCAGCCTCAGGGGGACTAATGAAAAACTGTTTTTT. Protein sequence: CATSLRGTNEKLFF.

This clone has just one count. The chain has TRBV6-1 and TRBJ1-3; D is undetermined. The length of the CDR3 is 15 residues. Trimming cost V 7 bases and J 3 bases, with 16 bases left between them. The germline CDR1 and CDR2 sequences are MNHNS and SASEGT. The CDR3 is CASTKPWGNGNTIYF. The CDR3, as DNA: TGTGCCAGCACAAAACCGTGGGGTAATGGAAACACCATATATTTT.

The chain links TRBV10-1 to TRBJ2-7, with 8 bases lining up with TRBD1. This CDR3 spans 14 amino acids. V was clipped by 6 bases and J by 4 bases; unmatched bases: 8. CDR1 is WNHNN and CDR2 is SYGVQD in the germline V gene (reference sequence). The CDR3 nucleotides read TGCGCCAGCAGGACAGGGGTATTAAGGTACGAGCAGTACTTC. It translates to CASRTGVLRYEQYF.

The CDR3 loop reads CASSGLAGGTGELFF. The CDR3, as DNA: TGTGCCAGCAGCGGACTAGCGGGAGGAACCGGGGAGCTGTTTTTT. The V gene is TRBV7-6, the J gene TRBJ2-2; 14 positions match TRBD2. The CDR3 has 15 amino acids. Germline CDR1 and CDR2: SGHVS and FNYEAQ. V shed 5 bases and J 5 bases; nucleotides not matched to a gene: 1.

This chain links TRBV5-8 with TRBJ2-7; weak D call: TRBD2 (5 bases). The CDR3 extends over 15 amino acids. Germline V gene data show CDR1 as SGHTS and CDR2 as YDEGEE. V lost 4 bases to trimming and J lost 1 base, with 15 bases between them. The CDR3 DNA reads as TGTGCCAGCAGCGCCGGGATCGCCCTGTCCTACGAGCAGTACTTC. Translating it yields CASSAGIALSYEQYF.

The genes are TRBV6-5 and TRBJ2-3; unclear D gene. V lost 2 bases to trimming and J lost 1 base, with 10 bases between them. The CDR3 is made up of 15 amino acids. Germline loops: CDR1 MNHEY, CDR2 SVGAGI. CDR3 residues: CASSYVVGGTDTQYF. The CDR3, as DNA: TGTGCCAGCAGTTACGTTGTGGGTGGCACAGATACGCAGTATTTT.

The chain employs TRBV7-2 and TRBJ2-1; weak D call: TRBD2 (5 bases). Looked up from germline, CDR1 is SGHTA and CDR2 is FQGNSA. V shed 6 bases and J shed 7 bases, with 13 bases lying between them. The CDR3 consists of 13 residues. CDR3 protein: CASRLQRLNEQFF. CDR3 DNA: TGTGCCAGCAGATTACAGCGGTTAAATGAGCAGTTCTTC.

The chain joins TRBV5-1 to TRBJ2-5, with 7 bases matching TRBD2. This CDR3 region has 17 residues. In germline, CDR1 is SGHRS, CDR2 YFSETQ. V lost 0 bases to trimming and J lost 5 bases; unmatched junction nucleotides: 13. This CDR3 reads CASSLGASGSPGETQYF. Written as DNA, the CDR3 is TGCGCCAGCAGCTTGGGCGCTAGCGGAAGTCCCGGGGAGACCCAGTACTTC.

The chain recombines TRBV19 with TRBJ2-5; no firm D call. CDR3 length: 11 amino acids. V gave up 5 bases and J gave up 3 bases, with 4 bases separating them. CDR1 is LNHDA, CDR2 SQIVND, per germline (reference sequence). This chain's CDR3 is CASSVKETQYF. CDR3 bases: TGTGCCAGTAGTGTAAAAGAGACCCAGTACTTC.

The chain has TRBV7-9 and TRBJ1-1; D gene unclear. Germline loops: CDR1 SEHNR, CDR2 FQNEAQ (reference sequence). V dropped 7 bases and J dropped 4 bases, with 10 bases sitting between them. This CDR3 is built from 12 residues. CDR3: CASTQRGTEAFF. The CDR3 region has the DNA TGTGCCAGCACCCAGCGTGGCACTGAAGCTTTCTTT. Looking up the rest from reference TRBV7-9 and TRBJ1-1 gives the full variable domain: DTGVSQNPRHKITKRGQNVTFRCDPISEHNRLYWYRQTLGQGPEFLTYFQNEAQLEKSRLLSDRFSAERPKGSFSTLEIQRTEQGDSAMYLCASTQRGTEAFFGQGTRLTVV.

The chain uses TRBV29-1 and TRBJ2-7, with D unresolved. Germline V gene lookup returns CDR1 SQVTM and CDR2 ANQGSEA. The CDR3 has 13 amino acids. V was clipped by 3 bases and J by 2 bases, with 11 bases between them. This chain's CDR3 is CSVEDQRTYEQYF. CDR3 coding DNA: TGCAGCGTTGAGGATCAGCGTACCTACGAGCAGTACTTC.

V is TRBV30 and J is TRBJ2-1, with 11 bases aligning to TRBD2. Germline V gene sequence: CDR1 GTSNPN, CDR2 SVGIG (reference sequence). V gave up 8 bases and J gave up 7 bases; unmatched junction bases: 7. This CDR3 has 13 amino acids. The DNA for the CDR3 is TGTGCCAGTAGCGGGAGGGCTGGAAATGAGCAGTTCTTC. Encoded protein: CASSGRAGNEQFF.

The V gene is TRBV6-5, the J gene TRBJ2-7; D unresolved. Trimming removed 0 bases at V and 1 base at J, with 13 bases between. Germline CDR1 is MNHEY and CDR2 is SVGAGI. This CDR3 spans 16 amino acids. This CDR3 is CASSYSVGRSSYEQYF. DNA for the CDR3: TGTGCCAGCAGTTACTCGGTCGGCCGTTCTTCCTACGAGCAGTACTTC.

The chain is built from TRBV6-5 and TRBJ1-2; no clear D gene. Germline V gene sequence: CDR1 MNHEY, CDR2 SVGAGI. CDR3 length: 13 residues. Between the trimmed V and J ends, which lost 4 bases and 4 bases, there was a span of 10 bases. CDR3 coding DNA: TGTGCCAGCAGTTCTGGGCAGACCTATGGCTACACCTTC. Encoded protein: CASSSGQTYGYTF.

The V and J genes are TRBV4-3 and TRBJ2-3; D perhaps matches TRBD2 (5 bases). The germline gives CDR1 LGHNA, CDR2 YSLEER. Trimming pared 0 bases from V and 3 bases from J, leaving 19 bases between. This CDR3 region has 18 residues. The CDR3 sequence is CASSQDKTQRWSTDTQYF. DNA of the CDR3: TGCGCCAGCAGCCAAGATAAAACTCAGCGGTGGAGTACAGATACGCAGTATTTT.

CDR3 sequence: CASSEGGGATDTQYF. The CDR3 region has the DNA TGTGCCAGCAGTGAAGGAGGCGGAGCCACAGATACGCAGTATTTT. The gene calls are TRBV25-1 and TRBJ2-3; weak D call: TRBD2 (5 bases). Germline CDR1 MGHDK, CDR2 SYGVNS. The CDR3 covers 15 residues. V was shortened by 2 bases and J by 2 bases, with 11 bases between the two germline ends.

The chain uses TRBV14 and TRBJ2-1; D gene unclear. V lost 2 bases and J lost 12, with 11 bases in between. Looked up from germline, CDR1 is SGHDN and CDR2 is FVKESK. This CDR3 contains 12 residues. The CDR3 protein is CASSQRQSRQFF. The CDR3 nucleotides are TGTGCCAGCAGCCAACGACAAAGTCGGCAGTTCTTC.

This clone was seen just once. This sequence joins TRBV4-3 and TRBJ1-2; 8 bases line up with TRBD1. Trimming took 0 bases from V and 4 from J; bases not matched to a gene: 7. CDR1 LGHNA and CDR2 YSLEER come from the germline V gene. The CDR3 has 16 residues. CDR3 bases: TGCGCCAGCAGCCAAGACTTTGGACAGGGAGGCTATGGCTACACCTTC. Translation: CASSQDFGQGGYGYTF.

V and J are TRBV19 and TRBJ2-7; 7 bases fit TRBD1. This CDR3 is built from 12 residues. CDR1 and CDR2 (germline): LNHDA, SQIVND (reference sequence). V gave up 11 bases and J gave up 3 bases; unmatched junction bases: 7. CDR3 loop: CASSTGSYEQYF. The CDR3 nucleotides are TGTGCCTCATCGACAGGGAGCTACGAGCAGTACTTC.

A single count supports this clone. The chain has TRBV28 and TRBJ2-1; 8 bases match TRBD1. CDR3 length: 16 amino acids. The V gene's germline CDR1 is MDHEN and CDR2 SYDVKM. Germline trimming cut 7 bases from V and 4 bases from J; bases unmatched to any gene: 12. In DNA form, the CDR3 reads TGTGCCAGCACCGAACCCCAGGGGGCGAGATACAATGAGCAGTTCTTC. Translating it yields CASTEPQGARYNEQFF.

The V call is TRBV6-5, the J call TRBJ2-3, with 7 positions matching TRBD2. CDR1 is MNHEY and CDR2 is SVGAGI in the germline V gene. The CDR3 has 14 residues. The trim removed 6 bases at V and 4 bases at J, leaving 7 bases unmatched. The CDR3 sequence is CASRIAGVPDTQYF. CDR3 sequence (DNA): TGTGCCAGCAGGATCGCGGGAGTCCCAGATACGCAGTATTTT.

This sequence joins TRBV6-5 and TRBJ2-6; perhaps TRBD1 as D (6 bases). The germline V gene encodes CDR1 MNHEY and CDR2 SVGAGI. With 5 bases removed from V and 4 bases from J, the gap between germline ends came to 9 bases. The CDR3 runs to 14 residues. This CDR3 is CASSLGAGANVLTF. The DNA for the CDR3 is TGTGCCAGCAGTCTGGGGGCAGGGGCCAACGTCCTGACTTTC.